This is a list of T cell receptor beta chains from one sample in a study of beta chain features in type 1 diabetes. TCRdb keeps only in-frame clones here, not all; method: immunoSEQ multiplex PCR. Of hundreds of thousands of clones detected, around 9.6% appear once; the ten largest clones hold around 0.037%. Sequences were obtained from naive CD4+ T cells from blood. These receptors came from a woman between 18 and 29 years old in good health. Both conserved end residues are trimmed from each CDR3. Fields, in order: CDR3 protein, V gene, J gene.

ASSLVWGGEQF	TRBV11-2	TRBJ2-1
ASRQQGASYEQY	TRBV2	TRBJ2-7
ASSPISGRAYNEQF	TRBV2	TRBJ2-1
ASGYGDINQPQH	TRBV2	TRBJ1-5
ASSQGLAGTDTQY	TRBV7-2	TRBJ2-3
ASSRTGGIYNEQF	TRBV19	TRBJ2-1
ATSRVRDSGRETQY	TRBV15	TRBJ2-5
ASSVVQGATGELF	TRBV9	TRBJ2-2
ASSIEGGRTYEQY	TRBV19	TRBJ2-7
AATNTQETQY	TRBV10-3	TRBJ2-5
ASSFGPGQGNSPLH	TRBV11-2	TRBJ1-6
ASSLSRSSYNEQF	TRBV27	TRBJ2-1
ASSQDLSGGTDTQY	TRBV4-2	TRBJ2-3
ASSEAGLAVETQY	TRBV6-1	TRBJ2-5
ASSIGGAAYEQY	TRBV19	TRBJ2-7
ASSGPNSDTQY	TRBV6-5	TRBJ2-3
ASSRSGTSGRTGTDTQY	TRBV9	TRBJ2-3
ASSLVWTSGQRHTQY	TRBV7-2	TRBJ2-3
AVGGTDTQY	TRBV10-3	TRBJ2-3
ATQGTISYNEQF	TRBV19	TRBJ2-1
ASRNTGFHGYT	TRBV6-5	TRBJ1-2
AWSGGRSYEQY	TRBV30	NA
AISGATPGQGFYEQY	TRBV10-3	TRBJ2-7
ASSTDSLLDTQY	TRBV5-4	TRBJ2-3
ASSEGQGAGEQY	TRBV9	TRBJ2-7
ASSPPRTGGNYGYT	TRBV19	TRBJ1-2
SARESETQY	TRBV20-1	TRBJ2-5
ASSYDRGETQY	TRBV6-5	TRBJ2-5
ASSQVRTGGTEAF	TRBV4-2	TRBJ1-1
ASSQDLSPGGNYEQY	TRBV14	TRBJ2-7
ASSPEIQETQY	TRBV18	TRBJ2-5
ASSQEGLAVVDEQF	TRBV4-1	TRBJ2-1
ASSFGTGDPNYGYT	TRBV7-6	TRBJ1-2
ASLKLRQNTEAF	TRBV6-1	TRBJ1-1
ASSFAQGVPNTEAF	TRBV7-2	TRBJ1-1
ATKPRGWSEQY	TRBV28	TRBJ2-7
SVERGPQRVETQY	TRBV29-1	TRBJ2-5
AWTSRGIYEQY	TRBV30	TRBJ2-7
ASSLERGQETQY	TRBV5-1	TRBJ2-5
ARLRGLSYNEQF	TRBV25-1	TRBJ2-1
ASSRTGDHSYNEQF	TRBV5-1	TRBJ2-1
ASSLRTSGNEQY	TRBV5-1	TRBJ2-7
ASSLRRGGLTDTQY	TRBV7-8	TRBJ2-3
ATSRDGAGRSYEQY	TRBV15	TRBJ2-7
ASSTLAGVGTGELF	TRBV19	TRBJ2-2
ASSLIGQGEVEAF	TRBV13	TRBJ1-1
ASSLGGLAVGNEQF	TRBV7-6	TRBJ2-1
ASSSPAGASYEQY	TRBV5-4	TRBJ2-7
ASSERGYSNQPQH	TRBV2	TRBJ1-5